This T cell receptor (beta chain) is from a study of identical twins. Notes on the study in general: Interpretation of the results relied on cross-sectional statistical analysis and not on following the same donors. Models underpredicted monozygotic twin sharing of out-of-frame TCR alpha. Analyses based on zero insertions could be partly confounded by invariant MAIT and iNKT cells.

This clonotype has only a few counts. Its target is not known. TCRdb used MiXCR to reprocess the 5' RACE reads, holding one entry per CDR3 protein. The sample yields around 1.7 million distinct CDR3 sequences, around a third seen once. The ends were cut back, 1 base at V and 0 bases at J, with 21 bases in the middle. The germline V gene encodes CDR1 SGHAT and CDR2 FQDESV (reference sequence). The CDR3 is 19 residues long. The chain joins TRBV11-1 to TRBJ1-2, with D perhaps TRBD1 (5 bases). The TCR originated in a newborn girl in good health. Sequenced input: cord blood. Here the CDR3 DNA reads TGTGCCAGCAGCTTAGGGAAGGGGCCGTTACCGAAAGCTAACTATGGCTACACCTTC. Amino acid sequence: CASSLGKGPLPKANYGYTF.